This TCR beta chain is from a study of T cell repertoires in cytomegalovirus infection (dated by TCRdb to about 2019). For context, the study as a whole: The HLA type of each donor mattered for the analysis, because public TCR beta signatures pointed to carriage of CMV infection along with the matching HLA type. Results and caveats for the whole study, not just this receptor: In both this cohort and an independent approximately 400-donor cohort, the cumulative frequency of public TCR beta family members distinguished carriers of CMV infection plus the relevant HLA type. In the ex vivo response, HLA-C-restricted CMV-specific TCR beta clonotypes were dominant, and in two of eight donors the single most frequent clonotype came from this HLA-C-restricted group.

This clonotype was seen a few times. The antigen it binds to is not known. Per-nucleotide qualities are absent, and no much larger clonotype sits a single base away. The sequencer was an Illumina HiSeq 1500. The public reads were run again by TCRdb, first through fastp at Q25 and then through MiXCR, and only productive beta chains were kept. Entries that share a CDR3 protein sequence are merged under the most common genes and DNA. Within this sample are about 740,000 distinct CDR3 sequences, with under 40% of them counted one time only. Under 3.5% of the sample rests with the top ten. The junction shows trimming of 7 bases on V and 5 bases on J, plus 16 bases between the germline ends. CDR1 and CDR2 were assigned from the germline V gene as SGHAT and FQNNGV. From the cysteine up to the phenylalanine, the CDR3 has a length of 14 residues. Only the CDR3 DNA stays, 42 bases, in frame from base 1.

The source material was PBMCs. The TCR sequence derives from a human donor in good health (CMV status not recorded). Some clones in this sample may be carry-over from other donors' samples. Recombination joined TRBV11-2 with TRBJ2-3, with no confident D gene call. This receptor has the CDR3 CASIPGGDGDTQYF. The DNA sequence is as follows: TGTGCCAGCATCCCAGGTGGTGATGGAGATACGCAGTATTTT.